One T cell receptor (beta chain) is described in this entry. The data are from a study of blood T cell repertoires in COVID-19. TCRdb keeps only in-frame clones here, not all; method: immunoSEQ multiplex PCR. The data contain roughly 200,000 clones, just under 80% of them singletons. The sequenced sample was peripheral blood. The clonotype was recovered from a woman older than 75 with active or convalescent COVID-19.

As DNA, the CDR3 is TGCAGTGCTAGTAATCGGGATTATACCTCAGATACGCAGTATTTT. Protein sequence: CSASNRDYTSDTQYF. The V and J genes are TRBV20-1 and TRBJ2-3, with D tentatively TRBD2 (5 bases). CDR3 length equals 15 residues. The V gene lost 3 bases and the J gene lost 4 bases, with 17 bases spanning the gap. Per germline, CDR1 DFQATT and CDR2 SNEGSKA (reference sequence).